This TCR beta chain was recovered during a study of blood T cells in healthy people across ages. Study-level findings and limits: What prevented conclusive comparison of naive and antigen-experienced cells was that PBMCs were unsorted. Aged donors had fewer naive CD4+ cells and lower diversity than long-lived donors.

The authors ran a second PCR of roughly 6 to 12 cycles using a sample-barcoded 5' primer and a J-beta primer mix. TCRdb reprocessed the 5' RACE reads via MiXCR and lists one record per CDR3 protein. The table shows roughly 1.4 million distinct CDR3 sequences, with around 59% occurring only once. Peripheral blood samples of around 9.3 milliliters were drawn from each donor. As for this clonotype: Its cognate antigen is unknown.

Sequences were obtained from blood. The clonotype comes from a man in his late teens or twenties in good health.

CDR3 amino acids: CSAGDRGFTEAFF. CDR3 coding DNA: TGCAGTGCCGGGGACAGGGGGTTCACTGAAGCTTTCTTT. The rearrangement joins TRBV20-1 to TRBJ1-1, with 11 bases that match TRBD1. CDR1 and CDR2 from the germline V gene are DFQATT and SNEGSKA (reference sequence). The CDR3 has 13 amino acids. V was clipped by 6 bases and J by 4 bases; unmatched bases: 4.